The 9 T cell receptor beta chains listed next were all sequenced from one sample in a study of T-cell memory formation after mild COVID-19. TCRdb passed the 5' RACE reads through MiXCR, listing each CDR3 protein once. The table shows 350,000 or so distinct CDR3 sequences, with 13% occurring only once. The material sequenced was PBMCs or a T cell subset sorted from them (not recorded which). The source of these receptors is a man aged 18 to 30 who had mild COVID-19 (a few samples of this study predate the infection). Cell type and time point are not known.

This clonotype was counted ten times or more. This rearrangement joins TRBV5-1 to TRBJ2-5; maybe TRBD1 (5 bases). Trimming cost V 3 bases and J 7 bases, with 10 bases left between them. Germline CDR1 and CDR2: SGHRS and YFSETQ. This CDR3 comprises 12 residues. CDR3 coding DNA: TGCGCCAGCAGCTCAGGGCCGGCGACCCAGTACTTC. It codes for CASSSGPATQYF.

CDR3 sequence (DNA): TGTGCCAGTGGGGACAGGGATGGGAATGAGCAGTTCTTC. Its translation: CASGDRDGNEQFF. The J gene is TRBJ2-1, the V gene TRBV12-3 or TRBV12-4; 9 bases map to TRBD1. After removal of 9 bases from V and 7 bases from J, the junction contained 7 bases not matched to a gene. The CDR3 loop spans 13 amino acids.

This clonotype came up a few times. The rearrangement uses TRBV28 and TRBJ2-3, with D perhaps matching TRBD1 or TRBD2 (5 bases each). V lost 5 bases and J 1 base, leaving 19 bases between the germline ends. CDR3 length equals 17 residues. CDR1 MDHEN and CDR2 SYDVKM come from the germline V gene. Written as DNA, the CDR3 is TGTGCCAGCAGTCCTCATCGGGGTCGACAGCGCACAGATACGCAGTATTTT. This encodes CASSPHRGRQRTDTQYF.

The chain combines TRBV5-6 with TRBJ1-1; TRBD1 matches 7 bases. J was trimmed by 1 base and V by 6 bases; bases with no gene match: 6. The CDR3 is 14 residues long. In germline, CDR1 is SGHDT, CDR2 YYEEEE. CDR3 in amino acids: CASTQGSGNTEAFF. CDR3 nucleotide sequence: TGTGCCAGCACACAGGGGTCGGGGAACACTGAAGCTTTCTTT.

This clonotype was picked up a small number of times. CDR3 nucleotides: TGTGCCAGCAGCCTCTTGGGGGGGAGAGGGGCCAACGTCCTGACTTTC. Its translation: CASSLLGGRGANVLTF. The chain has TRBV7-3 and TRBJ2-6, with 7 bases identical to TRBD2. J lost 4 bases, V lost 5 bases, and 8 bases had no gene match. CDR3 length equals 16 residues. CDR1 is SGHTA and CDR2 is FQGTGA in the germline V gene. Combining the CDR3 with reference TRBV7-3 and TRBJ2-6 gives the whole variable domain GAGVSQTPSNKVTEKGKYVELRCDPISGHTALYWYRQSLGQGPEFLIYFQGTGAADDSGLPNDRFFAVRPEGSVSTLKIQRTERGDSAVYLCASSLLGGRGANVLTFGAGSRLTVL.

Comment on this clonotype: One end of the junction does not line up with germline, which may come from a read error. The rearrangement links TRBV18 to TRBJ1-1, with no clear D. The CDR3 runs to 14 residues. The germline V gene has CDR1 KGHSH and CDR2 LQKENI. Here the CDR3 reads CVSSPPGVGTEAFF. CDR3 bases: TGTGTCAGCTCACCACCCGGGGTTGGCACTGAAGCTTTCTTT.

This clonotype was counted at least ten times. The rearrangement links TRBV20-1 to TRBJ2-1, with D possibly called TRBD1 or TRBD2 (6 bases each). CDR3 length equals 14 residues. Germline V gene lookup returns CDR1 DFQATT and CDR2 SNEGSKA (reference sequence). Trimming shortened V by 3 bases and J by 2 bases, and 11 bases separated the two germline ends. The CDR3 protein is CSASGRGPYNEQFF. CDR3 DNA: TGCAGTGCTAGTGGTCGGGGGCCCTACAATGAGCAGTTCTTC.

This clonotype was observed a handful of times. J is TRBJ1-1 and V is TRBV5-6, with D uncertain. The CDR3 runs 14 residues. The germline V gene encodes CDR1 SGHDT and CDR2 YYEEEE. Trimming removed 3 bases from V and 4 bases from J, with 13 bases in between. CDR3 loop: CASSSPLSATEAFF. In nucleotides, the CDR3 is TGTGCCAGCAGCTCCCCGCTTTCGGCCACTGAAGCTTTCTTT.

This clonotype was detected many times. The J gene is TRBJ2-7, the V gene TRBV12-3 or TRBV12-4; D not resolved. This CDR3 spans 12 amino acids. V lost 3 bases and J 2 bases, leaving 5 bases between the germline ends. The CDR3 sequence: CASSFNTYEQYV. Here the CDR3 DNA reads TGTGCCAGCAGTTTTAACACCTACGAGCAGTACGTC.